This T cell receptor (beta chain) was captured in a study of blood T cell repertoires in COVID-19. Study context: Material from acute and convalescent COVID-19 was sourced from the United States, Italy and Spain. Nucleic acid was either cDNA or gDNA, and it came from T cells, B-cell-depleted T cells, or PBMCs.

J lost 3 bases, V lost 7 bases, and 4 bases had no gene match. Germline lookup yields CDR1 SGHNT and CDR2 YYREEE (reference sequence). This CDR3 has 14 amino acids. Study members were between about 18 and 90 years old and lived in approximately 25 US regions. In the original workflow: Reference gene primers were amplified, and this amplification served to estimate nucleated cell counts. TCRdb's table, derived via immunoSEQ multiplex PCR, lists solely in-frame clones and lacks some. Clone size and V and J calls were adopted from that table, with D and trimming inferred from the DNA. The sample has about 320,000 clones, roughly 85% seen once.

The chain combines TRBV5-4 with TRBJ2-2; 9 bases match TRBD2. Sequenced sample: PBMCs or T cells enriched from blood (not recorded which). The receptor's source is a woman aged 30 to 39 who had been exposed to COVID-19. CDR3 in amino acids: CASRRTSDTGELFF. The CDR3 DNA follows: TGTGCCAGCCGACGGACTAGCGACACCGGGGAGCTGTTTTTT.